The present entry profiles one T cell receptor beta chain with its context. These data are taken from a study of blood T cell repertoires in COVID-19. Study summary: T cells, B-cell-depleted T cells, or PBMCs provided the cDNA or gDNA that served as material.

Data came from immunoSEQ multiplex PCR; TCRdb stores just in-frame clones and leaves some out. The data show 250,000 to 300,000 clones, about 90% seen once. Donors were grouped by their self-reported clinical history. CDR3 length: 15 amino acids. The ends lost 4 bases at V and 4 bases at J; junction bases unmatched: 4. CDR1 SGHDN and CDR2 FVKESK come from the germline V gene. Sequencing input: PBMCs or T cells enriched from blood (not recorded which). This rearrangement joins TRBV14 to TRBJ2-3; 11 positions agree with TRBD2. The receptor was isolated from a human donor in a cohort exposed to, infected with or recovered from COVID-19 (not recorded which). The donor label of this sample is uncertain. CDR3 residues: CASSPGLAAADTQYF. The DNA for the CDR3 is TGTGCCAGCAGCCCGGGACTAGCGGCCGCAGATACGCAGTATTTT.